This T cell receptor (beta chain) was recorded in a study of spatial heterogeneity in lung cancer. At the level of the study: The average appearance count of each unique TCR and UMI combination in raw reads was more than 9.5.

This CDR3 has 14 amino acids. Germline lookup yields CDR1 SEHNR and CDR2 FQNEAQ (reference sequence). V was shortened by 2 bases and J by 2 bases, with 10 bases between the two germline ends. Time point defined: sample taken at primary tumor resection. Whole RNA, which was extracted from tumor, nontumor lung tissue or frozen PBMC, was sequenced without any cell sorting. A distinct unique molecular identifier was carried by each TCR cDNA molecule. Each CDR3 protein gets one entry after TCRdb re-called the 5' RACE reads with MiXCR. The sample records about 36,000 distinct CDR3 sequences, less than 9.5% being singletons. This clonotype appeared many times.

The TCR originated in a female donor with early-stage non-small cell lung cancer. J is TRBJ2-7 and V is TRBV7-9; no definite D call. This specimen was PBMCs, taken at surgery. The CDR3 loop reads CASSLTGPPYEQYF. CDR3 DNA sequence: TGTGCCAGCAGCTTAACCGGACCGCCCTACGAGCAGTACTTC.